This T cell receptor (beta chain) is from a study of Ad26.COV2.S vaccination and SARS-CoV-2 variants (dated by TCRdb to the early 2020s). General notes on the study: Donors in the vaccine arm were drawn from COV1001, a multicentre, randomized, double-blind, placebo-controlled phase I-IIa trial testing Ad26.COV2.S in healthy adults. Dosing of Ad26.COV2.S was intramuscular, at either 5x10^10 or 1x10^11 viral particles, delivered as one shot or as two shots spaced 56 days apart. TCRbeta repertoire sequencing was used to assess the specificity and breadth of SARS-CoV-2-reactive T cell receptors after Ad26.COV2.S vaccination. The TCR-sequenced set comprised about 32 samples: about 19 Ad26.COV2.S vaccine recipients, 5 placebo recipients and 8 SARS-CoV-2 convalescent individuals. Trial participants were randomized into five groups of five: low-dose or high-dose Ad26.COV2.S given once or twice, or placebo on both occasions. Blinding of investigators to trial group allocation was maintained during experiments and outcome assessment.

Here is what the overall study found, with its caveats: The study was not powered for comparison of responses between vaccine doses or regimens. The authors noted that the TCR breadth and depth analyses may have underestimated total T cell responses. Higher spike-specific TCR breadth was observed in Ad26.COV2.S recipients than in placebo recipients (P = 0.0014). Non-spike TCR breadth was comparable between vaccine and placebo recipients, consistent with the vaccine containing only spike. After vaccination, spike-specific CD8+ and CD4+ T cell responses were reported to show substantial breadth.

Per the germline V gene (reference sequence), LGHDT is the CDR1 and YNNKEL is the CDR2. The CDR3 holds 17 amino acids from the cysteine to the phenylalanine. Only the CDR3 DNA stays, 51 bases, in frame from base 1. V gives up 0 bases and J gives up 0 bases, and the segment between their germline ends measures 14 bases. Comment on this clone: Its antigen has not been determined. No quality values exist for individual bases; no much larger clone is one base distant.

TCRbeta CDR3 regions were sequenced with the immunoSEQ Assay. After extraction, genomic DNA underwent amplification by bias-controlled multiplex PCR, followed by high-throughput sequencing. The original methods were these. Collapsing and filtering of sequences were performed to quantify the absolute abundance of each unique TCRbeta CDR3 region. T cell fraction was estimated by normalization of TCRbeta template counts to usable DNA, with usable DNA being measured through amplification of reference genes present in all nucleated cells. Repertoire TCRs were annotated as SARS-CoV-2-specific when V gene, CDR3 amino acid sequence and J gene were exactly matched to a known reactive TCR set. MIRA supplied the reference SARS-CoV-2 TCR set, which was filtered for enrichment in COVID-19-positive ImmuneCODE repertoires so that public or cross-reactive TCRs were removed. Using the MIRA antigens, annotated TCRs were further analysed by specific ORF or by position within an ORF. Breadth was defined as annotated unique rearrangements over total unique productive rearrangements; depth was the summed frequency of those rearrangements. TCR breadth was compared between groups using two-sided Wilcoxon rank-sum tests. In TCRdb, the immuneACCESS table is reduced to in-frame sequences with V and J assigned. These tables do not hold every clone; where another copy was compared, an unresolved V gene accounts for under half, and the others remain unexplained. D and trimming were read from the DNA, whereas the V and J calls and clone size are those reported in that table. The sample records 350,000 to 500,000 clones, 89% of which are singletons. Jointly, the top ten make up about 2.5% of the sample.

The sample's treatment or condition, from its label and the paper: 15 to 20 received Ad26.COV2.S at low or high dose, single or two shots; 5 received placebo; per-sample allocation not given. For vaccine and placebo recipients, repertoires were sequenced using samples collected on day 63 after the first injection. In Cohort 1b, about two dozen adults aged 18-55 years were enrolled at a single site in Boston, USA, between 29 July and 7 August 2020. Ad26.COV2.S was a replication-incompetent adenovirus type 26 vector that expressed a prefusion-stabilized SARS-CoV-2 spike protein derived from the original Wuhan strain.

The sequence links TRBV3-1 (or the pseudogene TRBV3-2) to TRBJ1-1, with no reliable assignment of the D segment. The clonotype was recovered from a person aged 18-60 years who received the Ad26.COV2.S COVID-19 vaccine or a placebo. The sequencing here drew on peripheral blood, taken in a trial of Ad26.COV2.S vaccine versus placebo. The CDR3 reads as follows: CASSQETTVEMNTEAFF. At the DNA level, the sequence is TGTGCCAGCAGCCAAGAAACGACGGTTGAAATGAACACTGAAGCTTTCTTT.